This TCR beta chain appears in the sequencing data of a study of OX40 agonist ivuxolimab in advanced cancers. Study results and caveats: Averaging showed that CD8+ T cells had more expanded clones than CD4+ did.

About this clone: What it binds is not known.

Germline CDR1 LGHNA, CDR2 YSLEER. The CDR3 loop spans 15 amino acids. V lost 0 bases to trimming and J lost 6 bases, with 12 bases between them. Sampling of blood occurred at baseline, cycle 4 day 1, and cycle 7 day 1. Clones were read by immunoSEQ multiplex PCR, and TCRdb kept only the in-frame ones, dropping some. The sample has some 17,000 clones, over 70% seen once. The rearrangement links TRBV4-3 to TRBJ1-5, with D perhaps matching TRBD1 (6 bases). Sequenced material: CD4+ or CD8+ T cells sorted from blood, taken in a trial of the OX40 agonist ivuxolimab. This sequence originates from an adult with an advanced solid tumor such as melanoma, head and neck, liver or kidney cancer. The DNA of the CDR3 is TGCGCCAGCAGCCAAGACCGGGGGGCGATTCAGCCCCAGCATTTT. This sequence encodes CASSQDRGAIQPQHF.